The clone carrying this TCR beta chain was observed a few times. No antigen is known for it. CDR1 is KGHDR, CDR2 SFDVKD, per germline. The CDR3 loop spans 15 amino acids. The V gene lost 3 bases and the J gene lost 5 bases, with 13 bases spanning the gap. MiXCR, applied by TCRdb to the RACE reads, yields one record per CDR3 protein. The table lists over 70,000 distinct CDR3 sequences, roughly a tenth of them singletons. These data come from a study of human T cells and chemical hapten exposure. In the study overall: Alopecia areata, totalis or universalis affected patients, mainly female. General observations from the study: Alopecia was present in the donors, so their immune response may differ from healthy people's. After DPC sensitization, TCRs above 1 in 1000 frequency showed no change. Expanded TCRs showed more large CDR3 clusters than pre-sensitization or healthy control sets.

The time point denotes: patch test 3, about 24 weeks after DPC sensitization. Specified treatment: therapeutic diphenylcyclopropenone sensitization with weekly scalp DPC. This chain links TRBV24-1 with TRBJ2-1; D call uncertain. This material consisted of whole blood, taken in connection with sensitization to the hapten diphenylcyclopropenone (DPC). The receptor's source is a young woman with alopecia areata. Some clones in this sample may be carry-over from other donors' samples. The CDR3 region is CATSDPAARNNEQFF. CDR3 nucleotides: TGTGCCACCAGTGATCCTGCCGCGCGCAACAATGAGCAGTTCTTC.